The rows below give T cell receptor beta chains drawn from one sample of a study of cytomegalovirus exposure and HLA in healthy donors. Clones were sequenced by immunoSEQ multiplex PCR, and TCRdb holds only the in-frame ones, with some missing. The sample carries around 89,000 clones, approximately 84% recorded once. Input material: PBMCs. The receptors derive from a girl aged 2 to 9 in good health and CMV-seropositive. The CDR3 runs from the conserved cysteine through the conserved F or W. The order of the fields is clone size, J gene, V gene, D gene, CDR3 DNA, CDR3 protein. The D gene is left open where the match is weak. Size tells how often a clone was seen (once, few, many) or the class of an expanded clone, and some rows leave it out.

size: NA; J: TRBJ1-5; V: TRBV6-5; D: NA; DNA: TGTGCCAGCAGCCGAGTTAGCAATCAGCCCCAGCATTTT; CDR3: CASSRVSNQPQHF
size: NA; J: TRBJ2-7; V: TRBV27; D: TRBD2; DNA: TGTGCCAGCAGTTTAAGCCTAGCGGGAGTGAATGGGGGGAAGTACTTC; CDR3: CASSLSLAGVNGGKYF
size: NA; J: TRBJ2-2; V: TRBV30; D: TRBD1; DNA: TGTGCCTGGAGTATTACAGGGGGCGTTGGAGGGGAGCTGTTTTTT; CDR3: CAWSITGGVGGELFF
size: few; J: TRBJ1-4; V: TRBV6-1; D: TRBD1; DNA: TGTGCCAGCAGTGCCCGACAGGGGTCTGAAAAACTGTTTTTT; CDR3: CASSARQGSEKLFF
size: NA; J: TRBJ2-6; V: TRBV7-2; D: NA; DNA: TGTGCCAGCAGCTTAGGCCAGGGATCTGGGGCCAACGTCCTGACTTTC; CDR3: CASSLGQGSGANVLTF
size: once; J: TRBJ2-3; V: TRBV28; D: TRBD1; DNA: TGTGCCAGCAGCTTTGACAGGGCCACAGATACGCAGTATTTT; CDR3: CASSFDRATDTQYF
size: once; J: TRBJ1-1; V: TRBV7-9; D: TRBD1; DNA: TGTGCCAGCAGCTTAACAGGGGATGGAGTAGCTTTCTTT; CDR3: CASSLTGDGVAFF
size: NA; J: TRBJ1-1; V: TRBV2; D: TRBD1; DNA: TGTGCCAGCAGTGGGACAGGTCCAATGGCTTTCTTT; CDR3: CASSGTGPMAFF
size: NA; J: TRBJ2-3; V: TRBV6-5; D: NA; DNA: TGTGCCAGCAGTTACGCTAGACAGGATGGGCAGTATTTT; CDR3: CASSYARQDGQYF
size: NA; J: TRBJ1-5; V: TRBV12-1; D: NA; DNA: TGTGCCAGCAGTTCTGAGGGACGGGAGCGCAATCAGCCCCAGCATTTT; CDR3: CASSSEGRERNQPQHF
size: few; J: TRBJ2-2; V: TRBV23-1; D: TRBD2; DNA: TGCGCCAGCAGTGCGGCGGGAGGGCCCACCGGGGAGCTGTTTTTT; CDR3: CASSAAGGPTGELFF
size: NA; J: TRBJ2-5; V: TRBV5-4; D: TRBD1; DNA: TGTGCCAGCAGAATCGGGACAGCACTGGCCGGGGAGACCCAGTACTTC; CDR3: CASRIGTALAGETQYF
size: NA; J: TRBJ1-6; V: TRBV2; D: NA; DNA: TGTGCCAGCAGTGAGACAGTCTATAATTCACCCCTCCACTTT; CDR3: CASSETVYNSPLHF
size: NA; J: TRBJ2-7; V: TRBV6-1; D: TRBD2; DNA: TGTGCCAGCAGTGGTGGGACTAGCGGGAGGGGGACCCCCTACGAGCAGTACTTC; CDR3: CASSGGTSGRGTPYEQYF
size: NA; J: TRBJ1-1; V: TRBV29-1; D: TRBD1; DNA: TGCAGGGCCGGGGACAGGTGGAGAAACACTGAAGCTTTCTTT; CDR3: CRAGDRWRNTEAFF
size: NA; J: TRBJ1-1; V: TRBV12-5; D: NA; DNA: TGTGCTAGTGGTTATCGTGTGGGAGAGATGAACACTGAAGCTTTCTTT; CDR3: CASGYRVGEMNTEAFF
size: NA; J: TRBJ1-5; V: TRBV6-5; D: NA; DNA: TGTGCCAGCAGTTACTCATCCGGGAATCAGCCCCAGCATTTT; CDR3: CASSYSSGNQPQHF
size: NA; J: TRBJ2-2; V: TRBV6-1; D: NA; DNA: TGTGCCAGCAGAGGTGGCAGGACGAACACCGGGGAGCTGTTTTTT; CDR3: CASRGGRTNTGELFF
size: NA; J: TRBJ2-7; V: TRBV6-6; D: TRBD1; DNA: TGTGCCAGCAGAAACGGACAGGGGCGGGAGGAGCAGTACTTC; CDR3: CASRNGQGREEQYF
size: NA; J: TRBJ2-5; V: TRBV28; D: TRBD2; DNA: TGTGCCAGTGAGCCGGGACTAGCGGGTGGGGAGACCCAGTACTTC; CDR3: CASEPGLAGGETQYF
size: NA; J: TRBJ1-4; V: TRBV30; D: NA; DNA: TGTGCCTGTCACCAGAGGGAGTTAAATGAAAAACTGTTTTTT; CDR3: CACHQRELNEKLFF
size: NA; J: TRBJ1-1; V: TRBV29-1; D: NA; DNA: TGCAGCGCAAGGTGGGGGGGGACTGAAGCTTTCTTT; CDR3: CSARWGGTEAFF
size: NA; J: TRBJ1-2; V: TRBV5-6; D: NA; DNA: TGTGCCAGCAGCCCACAGGATGACTATGGCTACACCTTC; CDR3: CASSPQDDYGYTF
size: NA; J: TRBJ1-2; V: TRBV5-5; D: NA; DNA: TGTGCCACCTACAGGGACCCACTTGATCACTATGGCTACACCTTC; CDR3: CATYRDPLDHYGYTF